This is a list of T cell receptor beta chains from one sample in a study of glioma-infiltrating T cells. TCRdb used MiXCR to reprocess the multiplex PCR reads, holding one entry per CDR3 protein. The data contain about 380,000 distinct CDR3 sequences, roughly two fifths of them singletons. What was sequenced was glioma tissue, nonneoplastic brain tissue, or PBMCs (not recorded which). The receptors were sampled from a human donor with low-grade glioma or glioblastoma, undergoing nonglioma brain surgery, or in good health (not recorded which). The CDR3 runs from the conserved cysteine through the conserved F or W. A D gene is named only where the DNA matches it firmly. Clone size is not always given. Where it is, it says once, few, many or a class for expanded clones.

size,V,J,D,CDR3,DNA
NA,TRBV19,TRBJ2-7,NA,CASSPAEFYEQYF,TGTGCCAGTAGTCCAGCGGAATTCTACGAGCAGTACTTC
many,TRBV20-1,TRBJ2-7,TRBD2,CSARVLAGAHEQYF,TGCAGTGCTAGGGTTCTAGCGGGAGCCCACGAGCAGTACTTC
few,TRBV6-2/TRBV6-3,TRBJ2-1,NA,CASSYPRMRYEQFF,TGTGCCAGCAGTTACCCGCGTATGCGCTATGAGCAGTTCTTC
few,TRBV7-7,TRBJ2-2,TRBD2,CAAGGQNTGELFF,TGTGCCGCGGGAGGCCAGAACACCGGGGAGCTGTTTTTT
NA,TRBV29-1,TRBJ2-7,TRBD1,CSVERQGAGEQYF,TGCAGCGTTGAACGACAGGGGGCAGGCGAGCAGTACTTC
few,TRBV7-2,TRBJ2-3,TRBD2,CASGLSGGTDTQYF,TGTGCCAGCGGCCTGTCGGGGGGGACAGATACGCAGTATTTT
many,TRBV28,TRBJ1-2,NA,CASTPRTEINYGYTF,TGTGCCAGCACCCCCAGGACGGAAATTAACTATGGCTACACCTTC
NA,TRBV20-1,TRBJ1-5,NA,CRGGGDDSNQPQHF,TGCAGAGGGGGGGGTGATGATAGCAATCAGCCCCAGCATTTT
NA,TRBV19,TRBJ1-5,NA,CASSIGQSRRNQPQHF,TGTGCCAGTAGTATAGGACAGTCCCGCCGCAATCAGCCCCAGCATTTT
NA,TRBV28,TRBJ1-4,NA,CASTSRQSTTNEKLFF,TGTGCCAGCACCTCCAGACAGTCTACAACTAATGAAAAACTGTTTTTT
once,TRBV7-2,TRBJ2-3,NA,CASSSHSAIGTDTQYF,TGTGCCAGCAGCTCACACAGCGCTATTGGCACAGATACGCAGTATTTT
many,TRBV28,TRBJ2-4,NA,CASSTSGAGNIQYF,TGTGCCAGCAGCACTTCAGGGGCGGGAAACATTCAGTACTTC
NA,TRBV4-2,TRBJ1-5,NA,CASSQEGYSINQPQHF,TGTGCCAGCAGCCAAGAGGGTTACAGCATCAATCAGCCCCAGCATTTT
many,TRBV27,TRBJ2-3,TRBD2,CASSLSGLAKSTDTQYF,TGTGCCAGCAGTTTAAGCGGACTAGCGAAAAGCACAGATACGCAGTATTTT
NA,TRBV7-8,TRBJ1-4,NA,CASSPCRAGTNEKLFF,TGTGCCAGCAGTCCCTGTAGGGCTGGCACTAATGAAAAACTGTTTTTT
many,TRBV28,TRBJ1-5,TRBD1,CASTKLQGRGNQPQHF,TGTGCCAGCACCAAGTTACAGGGGAGAGGCAATCAGCCCCAGCATTTT
NA,TRBV20-1,TRBJ2-5,NA,CSARDDRASQETQYF,TGCAGTGCTAGAGATGATAGGGCATCCCAAGAGACCCAGTACTTC
few,TRBV3-1,TRBJ1-1,NA,CASSQPGGDTEAFF,TGTGCCAGCAGCCAGCCCGGGGGTGACACTGAAGCTTTCTTT
few,TRBV29-1,TRBJ2-4,TRBD1,CSVDFGAGGNIQYF,TGCAGCGTTGATTTCGGGGCAGGGGGCAACATTCAGTACTTC
NA,TRBV20-1,TRBJ2-2,TRBD2,CSASSPSGRNTGELFF,TGCAGCGCCAGCAGTCCTAGCGGGAGGAACACCGGGGAGCTGTTTTTT
few,TRBV5-4,TRBJ2-5,NA,CASSLTSGHQETQYF,TGTGCCAGCAGCTTGACGTCGGGACATCAGGAGACCCAGTACTTC
NA,TRBV29-1,TRBJ2-1,TRBD1,CSVEHPGQGAWDEQFF,TGCAGCGTTGAACACCCGGGACAGGGGGCTTGGGATGAGCAGTTCTTC
many,TRBV27,TRBJ2-3,TRBD2,CASSYLAGGVTDTQYF,TGTGCCAGCAGTTATTTAGCGGGAGGCGTGACAGATACGCAGTATTTT
NA,TRBV28,TRBJ2-1,TRBD1,CASSLYGTGTSSYNEQFF,TGTGCCAGCAGTTTATATGGGACAGGGACCAGCTCCTACAATGAGCAGTTCTTC
NA,TRBV20-1,TRBJ2-2,TRBD1,CSAEQGGTGELLF,TGCAGTGCCGAACAGGGGGGCACCGGGGAGCTGCTTTTT
NA,TRBV2,TRBJ1-2,NA,CASSEGGNYGYTF,TGTGCCAGCAGTGAGGGAGGGAACTATGGCTACACCTTC
many,TRBV25-1,TRBJ2-7,NA,CASRGASYYEQYF,TGTGCCAGCAGAGGGGCGTCGTACTACGAGCAGTACTTC
few,TRBV28,TRBJ1-4,NA,CASSFWQGWEKLFF,TGTGCCAGCAGTTTCTGGCAGGGTTGGGAAAAACTGTTTTTT
NA,TRBV25-1,TRBJ2-3,TRBD2,CASSEAGGPNTQYF,TGTGCCAGCAGTGAAGCGGGAGGTCCCAATACGCAGTATTTT
many,TRBV27,TRBJ1-2,NA,CASTKSRDPLGGYTF,TGTGCCAGCACGAAAAGCAGGGACCCCCTTGGAGGCTACACCTTC
NA,TRBV29-1,TRBJ2-3,TRBD2,CSSSGSSTDTQYF,TGCAGCAGTAGCGGGAGTAGTACAGATACGCAGTATTTT
NA,TRBV5-1,TRBJ2-1,NA,CASSPLAPHDEQFF,TGCGCCAGCAGCCCCCTAGCGCCTCACGATGAGCAGTTCTTC
few,TRBV20-1,TRBJ2-7,TRBD2,CSALTVLAGSSYEQYF,TGCAGTGCTCTCACTGTACTAGCGGGAAGCTCCTACGAGCAGTACTTC
few,TRBV25-1,TRBJ2-6,NA,CASSTTGSSGANVLTF,TGTGCCAGCAGTACCACAGGGTCCTCTGGGGCCAACGTCCTGACTTTC
many,TRBV28,TRBJ1-5,NA,CASSSLDLRPQHF,TGTGCCAGCAGTTCCTTGGATTTAAGGCCCCAGCATTTT
NA,TRBV20-1,TRBJ2-3,NA,CSATGNPRHTQYF,TGCAGTGCAACGGGGAACCCGCGCCATACGCAGTATTTT
NA,TRBV20-1,TRBJ2-3,NA,CSGPVGATTDTQYF,TGCAGTGGTCCGGTGGGGGCCACCACAGATACGCAGTATTTT
NA,TRBV4-2,TRBJ2-7,TRBD2,CASSYGTGSGRSSYEQYF,TGTGCCAGCAGCTACGGGACAGGTAGCGGGAGGAGCTCCTACGAGCAGTACTTC
NA,TRBV7-6,TRBJ2-7,TRBD2,CASSFGLTTSGGRHEQYF,TGTGCTAGCAGCTTTGGTTTGACGACTAGCGGGGGACGCCACGAGCAGTACTTC
few,TRBV20-1,TRBJ2-6,NA,CSAPTVYRSGANVLTF,TGCAGTGCCCCGACAGTGTACCGATCTGGGGCCAACGTCCTGACTTTC
NA,TRBV4-1,TRBJ1-3,NA,CASSQDKAAGNTIYF,TGCGCCAGCAGCCAGGATAAGGCGGCTGGAAACACCATATATTTT
NA,TRBV27,TRBJ2-3,TRBD2,CASSVAGVVDTQYF,TGTGCCAGCAGCGTAGCGGGAGTGGTAGATACGCAGTATTTT
many,TRBV6-2/TRBV6-3,TRBJ1-1,NA,CASSFGLLNTEAFF,TGTGCCAGCAGTTTTGGGTTACTGAACACTGAAGCTTTCTTT
many,TRBV6-1,TRBJ1-4,NA,CASSRDSSSLEKLFF,TGTGCCAGCAGTCGAGACAGTTCATCTCTTGAAAAACTGTTTTTT
NA,TRBV2,TRBJ2-1,TRBD1,CASRGDRGFYNEQFF,TGTGCCAGCAGGGGGGACAGGGGGTTTTACAATGAGCAGTTCTTC
many,TRBV25-1,TRBJ1-1,NA,CASSAAGYEAFF,TGTGCCAGCAGTGCCGCGGGGTATGAAGCTTTCTTT
NA,TRBV20-1,TRBJ1-1,TRBD1,CSGRGSRGLGEAFF,TGCAGTGGTAGAGGATCCAGGGGGCTGGGTGAAGCTTTCTTT
many,TRBV6-2/TRBV6-3,TRBJ2-2,NA,CASSYRRDDGELFF,TGTGCCAGCAGTTACAGGCGGGATGACGGGGAGCTGTTTTTT
NA,TRBV20-1,TRBJ1-2,TRBD1,CSPDRTGANYGYTF,TGCAGTCCGGACCGGACAGGGGCAAACTATGGCTACACCTTC
NA,TRBV27,TRBJ2-2,NA,CASSLTGTGELFF,TGTGCCAGCAGTTTAACCGGGACCGGGGAGCTGTTTTTT
NA,TRBV20-1,TRBJ1-5,NA,CSASNIKREEDQPQHF,TGCAGTGCTAGCAACATAAAAAGGGAGGAGGATCAGCCCCAGCATTTT
many,TRBV28,TRBJ1-2,TRBD1,CASGRQGDYGYTF,TGTGCCAGCGGCAGACAGGGCGACTATGGCTACACCTTC
NA,TRBV5-4,TRBJ2-7,NA,CASSSGTNPYEQYF,TGTGCCAGCAGCTCCGGGACGAATCCCTACGAGCAGTACTTC
NA,TRBV27,TRBJ2-6,NA,CASSILSSSGANVLTF,TGTGCCAGCAGCATCCTATCGAGCTCTGGGGCCAACGTCCTGACTTTC
few,TRBV19,TRBJ1-2,TRBD1,CASSMGTGASYTF,TGTGCCAGTAGCATGGGGACAGGGGCGAGCTACACCTTC